This T cell receptor beta chain was recorded in a study of cytomegalovirus exposure and HLA in healthy donors. Profiled with immunoSEQ multiplex PCR; TCRdb holds only in-frame clones, not every one. This table holds some 110,000 clones, roughly 86% found once. The material sequenced was PBMCs. The TCR originated in a man aged 18 to 29 in good health and CMV-seronegative.

The CDR3 region is CASSATSGSWGETQYF. For the CDR3, the DNA is TGTGCCAGCAGTGCTACTAGCGGGAGTTGGGGAGAGACCCAGTACTTC. This rearrangement joins TRBV6-1 to TRBJ2-5, with TRBD2 matching 11 bases. The CDR3 has 16 amino acids. Germline trimming cut 4 bases from V and 4 bases from J; bases unmatched to any gene: 8. Per the germline V gene, CDR1 is MNHNS and CDR2 is SASEGT.